The 23 T cell receptor beta chains below were found in one sample sequenced in a study of cytomegalovirus exposure and HLA in healthy donors (dated by TCRdb to about 2017). Libraries were made using the immunoSEQ multiplex PCR assay. The multiplex PCR relied on a mix of 60 forward primers for TCR Vbeta segments and 13 reverse primers for TCR Jbeta segments. TCRdb took this table from immuneACCESS and kept in-frame rearrangements with V and J called. Such tables lack part of the clones; where checked against another copy, unresolved V genes explain under half of the gap, and the rest is unexplained. This sample gives around 100,000 clones in total; 73% of them show up just once. Jointly, the top ten make up approximately 3.5% of the sample. Input material: PBMCs. The receptors derive from a man between 40 and 49 years old in good health and CMV-seronegative.

The table lists this clone with a few counts. The chain carries TRBV5-8 and TRBJ1-5; 10 bases align to TRBD1. Trimming cost V 8 bases and J 4 bases; bases outside gene matches: 6. Germline V lookup: CDR1 SGHTS, CDR2 YDEGEE. The CDR3 runs to 14 residues. CDR3 in amino acids: CASSRDRGNQPQHF. CDR3 DNA sequence: TGTGCCAGTTCCCGGGACAGGGGTAATCAGCCCCAGCATTTT.

The chain recombines TRBV7-8 with TRBJ2-5; D gene uncertain. Trimming pared 5 bases from V and 4 bases from J, leaving 5 bases between. Per the germline V gene, CDR1 is SGHVS and CDR2 is FQNEAQ. The CDR3 is made up of 11 amino acids. The CDR3 DNA is TGTGCCAGCAGCCCAGGAGAGACCCAGTACTTC. Its protein product is CASSPGETQYF.

The sample holds a few counts of this clone. The chain joins TRBV11-2 to TRBJ2-5; 9 bases agree with TRBD1. The CDR3 length is 14 residues. Germline loops: CDR1 SGHAT, CDR2 FQNNGV. V lost 2 bases to trimming and J lost 5 bases; unmatched junction nucleotides: 3. The CDR3: CASSLYRGLETQYF. The CDR3 DNA reads as TGTGCCAGCAGCTTATACAGGGGGCTGGAGACCCAGTACTTC.

This chain joins TRBV7-2 and TRBJ2-2; TRBD1 matches at 8 bases. The ends lost 3 bases at V and 7 bases at J; junction bases unmatched: 7. The CDR3 totals 15 residues. The germline V gene encodes CDR1 SGHTA and CDR2 FQGNSA. The CDR3 nucleotides read TGTGCCAGCAGCTTCCTCAGGGGGCAGGGCGGGGAGCTGTTTTTT. This sequence encodes CASSFLRGQGGELFF.

This clone has a handful of counts. This chain uses TRBV14 with TRBJ2-1, with 12 positions matching TRBD2. CDR1 is SGHDN and CDR2 is FVKESK in the germline V gene. The CDR3 length is 20 residues. J gave up 0 bases and V 2 bases, and 11 bases lay outside the gene matches. The CDR3 protein is CASSQPTSGGSGSSYNEQFF. CDR3 coding DNA: TGTGCCAGCAGCCAACCGACTAGCGGGGGTTCGGGGAGCTCCTACAATGAGCAGTTCTTC.

This clone was detected a few times. The V and J genes are TRBV7-2 and TRBJ2-7; D is possibly TRBD1 (6 bases). The CDR3 spans 13 residues. V lost 7 bases and J 2 bases, leaving 12 bases between the germline ends. CDR1 is SGHTA, CDR2 FQGNSA, per germline. CDR3: CASTPTGTYEQYF. The DNA of the CDR3 is TGTGCCAGCACCCCGACAGGCACCTACGAGCAGTACTTC. Drawing the rest from reference TRBV7-2 and TRBJ2-7, the complete variable domain is GAGVSQSPSNKVTEKGKDVELRCDPISGHTALYWYRQSLGQGLEFLIYFQGNSAPDKSGLPSDRFSAERTGGSVSTLTIQRTQQEDSAVYLCASTPTGTYEQYFGPGTRLTVT.

This chain links TRBV10-3 with TRBJ2-7; TRBD1 is a possible D gene (5 bases). The CDR3 is 14 amino acids. Trimming took off 0 bases at V and 3 bases at J, with 9 bases between the two ends. The germline V gene encodes CDR1 ENHRY and CDR2 SYGVKD. The CDR3 region is CAISESTGDYEQYF. CDR3 DNA sequence: TGTGCCATCAGTGAGTCCACAGGAGACTACGAGCAGTACTTC.

This clone was detected a few times. The gene calls are TRBV6-5 and TRBJ2-3, with TRBD1 identical over 9 bases. J gave up 2 bases and V 4 bases, and 1 base lay outside the gene matches. Germline V gene sequence: CDR1 MNHEY, CDR2 SVGAGI. The CDR3 length is 14 residues. CDR3 in DNA: TGTGCCAGCAGTTGGACAGGGGCCACAGATACGCAGTATTTT. Protein product: CASSWTGATDTQYF.

The V call is TRBV7-2, the J call TRBJ2-5, with 11 positions matching TRBD2. CDR1 and CDR2 (germline): SGHTA, FQGNSA. This CDR3 is 16 amino acids long. Trimming took 2 bases from V and 2 from J; bases not matched to a gene: 4. This CDR3 is CASSLLAGGLQETQYF. CDR3 nucleotide sequence: TGTGCCAGCAGCTTACTAGCGGGGGGATTACAAGAGACCCAGTACTTC.

This clone was counted once. The genes are TRBV4-3 and TRBJ1-4; 10 bases fit TRBD1. This CDR3 region has 16 residues. V dropped 3 bases and J dropped 9; count of bases not matched to a gene: 10. Looked up from germline, CDR1 is LGHNA and CDR2 is YSLEER. As DNA, the CDR3 is TGCGCCAGCAGCCATATAGCCCAGGGACAGGGGAAAAAACTGTTTTTT. It encodes CASSHIAQGQGKKLFF.

This rearrangement joins TRBV6-5 to TRBJ2-1; D is unclear. The CDR3 runs 13 residues. V was pared by 5 bases and J by 9 bases, with 14 bases between. The V gene's germline CDR1 is MNHEY and CDR2 SVGAGI. CDR3 DNA sequence: TGTGCCAGCAGTCCTACCACTTCGGGTGAGCAGTTCTTC. Protein: CASSPTTSGEQFF.

The chain is built from TRBV4-1 and TRBJ2-1, with 7 bases that match TRBD2. Losses at the gene ends were 4 bases for V and 0 bases for J; bases not matched to a gene: 3. Germline V lookup: CDR1 MGHRA, CDR2 YSYEKL. The CDR3 extends over 15 amino acids. DNA for the CDR3: TGCGCCAGCAGCCCCCGCGGGAGCTCCTACAATGAGCAGTTCTTC. Translated: CASSPRGSSYNEQFF.

The CDR3 DNA sequence: TGTGCCAGCAGTGAGGGGTTTGACAGTGGGGAGACCCAGTACTTC. Translating gives CASSEGFDSGETQYF. This chain connects TRBV6-1 to TRBJ2-5; perhaps TRBD1 as D (5 bases). The CDR3 consists of 15 residues. Trimming took 3 bases from V and 5 from J, leaving 16 bases between them. Germline CDR1 and CDR2: MNHNS and SASEGT.

This chain joins TRBV6-6 and TRBJ2-7, with D maybe TRBD1 (5 bases). Trimming left V 0 bases short and J 0 bases short, with 9 bases between. Germline V lookup: CDR1 MNHNY, CDR2 SVGAGI (reference sequence). The length of the CDR3 is 15 residues. The CDR3 region has the DNA TGTGCCAGCAGTTACTCTAAGGGGTGCTCCTACGAGCAGTACTTC. This translates into CASSYSKGCSYEQYF.

CDR3 DNA sequence: TGTGCCAGCAGTTTACTGGGCCCCTATGGCTACACCTTC. It yields the protein CASSLLGPYGYTF. The genes are TRBV27 and TRBJ1-2; the D is unclear. The CDR3 is made up of 13 amino acids. The V end was cut by 2 bases, the J end by 4 bases, with 8 bases between. Germline V CDR1 and CDR2: MNHEY, SMNVEV (reference sequence).

This clone was detected only a few times. The chain carries TRBV14 and TRBJ2-1; 9 nucleotides align to TRBD2. Germline V gene lookup returns CDR1 SGHDN and CDR2 FVKESK. This CDR3 spans 16 amino acids. V lost 4 bases to trimming and J lost 4 bases; unmatched junction nucleotides: 8. The CDR3 region is CASSREGLANYNEQFF. The CDR3 DNA sequence: TGTGCCAGCAGCCGGGAGGGACTAGCTAATTACAATGAGCAGTTCTTC.

This rearrangement joins TRBV9 to TRBJ2-7; possible D gene TRBD2, 6 bases. Trimming pared 2 bases from V and 1 base from J, leaving 7 bases between. Germline-derived CDR1 and CDR2 are SGDLS and YYNGEE. CDR3 length: 13 amino acids. This CDR3 reads CASSVRESYEQYF. As DNA, the CDR3 is TGTGCCAGCAGCGTTCGGGAGTCCTACGAGCAGTACTTC. The whole variable domain, remainder taken from reference TRBV9 and TRBJ2-7, is DSGVTQTPKHLITATGQRVTLRCSPRSGDLSVYWYQQSLDQGLQFLIQYYNGEERAKGNILERFSAQQFPDLHSELNLSSLELGDSALYFCASSVRESYEQYFGPGTRLTVT.

This clone was seen a single time. The chain recombines TRBV19 with TRBJ2-3, with D perhaps matching TRBD2 (5 bases). V was trimmed by 8 bases and J by 4 bases, leaving 19 bases between them. Germline CDR1 and CDR2: LNHDA and SQIVND (reference sequence). The CDR3 covers 15 residues. CDR3 region: CASFPRDGGADTQYF. As DNA, the CDR3 is TGTGCCAGTTTCCCTCGGGATGGTGGAGCAGATACGCAGTATTTT.

The V and J genes are TRBV29-1 and TRBJ1-2; D unclear. Trimming pared 5 bases from V and 1 base from J, leaving 14 bases between. Looked up from germline, CDR1 is SQVTM and CDR2 is ANQGSEA. The CDR3 extends over 14 amino acids. For the CDR3, the DNA is TGCAGCGTTATCCCCGACGGACTTAACTATGGCTACACCTTC. It translates to CSVIPDGLNYGYTF.

About this clone itself: The conserved phenylalanine or tryptophan normally closing the CDR3 is absent here, so this likely arose from a read error. The V gene is TRBV4-1, the J gene TRBJ2-2; 9 positions match TRBD2. CDR1 MGHRA and CDR2 YSYEKL come from the germline V gene. This CDR3 contains 17 residues. The ends lost 4 bases at V and 7 bases at J; junction bases unmatched: 13. The CDR3 loop is CASSLTSGGGAGGELFV. CDR3 coding DNA: TGCGCCAGCAGCCTGACATCCGGCGGGGGGGCCGGCGGGGAGCTGTTTGTT.

V is TRBV9 and J is TRBJ2-7; the match to TRBD1 covers 7 bases. Germline V gene data show CDR1 as SGDLS and CDR2 as YYNGEE. The CDR3 has 15 amino acids. V lost 5 bases, J lost 5 bases, and 13 bases stayed unmatched. The CDR3 sequence is CASRRGPDGYDEQYF. Here the CDR3 DNA reads TGTGCCAGCAGAAGGGGGCCCGACGGCTACGACGAGCAGTACTTC.

The chain has TRBV15 and TRBJ2-7; D remains ambiguous. This CDR3 has 14 amino acids. CDR1 is LNHNV, CDR2 YYDKDF, per germline (reference sequence). V lost 1 base to trimming and J lost 3 bases, with 10 bases between them. The CDR3 loop is CATSRVATGYEQYF. In nucleotides, the CDR3 is TGTGCCACCAGCAGAGTTGCAACCGGCTACGAGCAGTACTTC.

This chain joins TRBV7-2 and TRBJ1-5, with 9 bases that match TRBD1. The CDR3 is 15 residues long. Germline CDR1 reads SGHTA; CDR2 reads FQGNSA. Unmatched junction bases numbered 3, after V lost 3 bases and J lost 3 bases. The CDR3 DNA follows: TGTGCCAGCAGCTTCCGGGACAGGGACAATCAGCCCCAGCATTTT. Its protein is CASSFRDRDNQPQHF.